Below, one T cell receptor beta chain is given with its context. Its target is unknown. This entry belongs to a study of regulatory and conventional T cells in RAG deficiency. Findings and caveats of the study: Omenn syndrome and CID/AS patients had 85 to 100-fold fewer unique Treg TCR beta sequences, versus around 9.8-fold elsewhere. Shannon entropy was markedly lower and Simpson indices higher in RAG-deficient patients than control T-cell subsets. In Omenn syndrome, Treg and Tconv repertoires overlapped >75%.

The sorted regulatory T cells were CD4+, CD25-high and CD127-low, with genomic DNA sequenced. This CDR3 spans 13 amino acids. The ends lost 6 bases at V and 6 bases at J; junction bases unmatched: 3. CDR1 is SEHNR and CDR2 is FQNEAQ in the germline V gene (reference sequence). The method was immunoSEQ multiplex PCR; TCRdb's version includes in-frame clones alone and lacks a portion of them. Here the sample spans 10,000 to 15,000 clones, 94% being singletons. This same sample was also taken into another study, of regulatory T cells. That source notes: Amplification used 52 TRBV primers and 13 TRBJ primers. Skewed V and J usage and few unique V-J pairs marked patient repertoires, most in Tregs.

The source material was CD127- CD25+ CD4+ Tregs sorted from blood. The receptor comes from a human donor in good health. This chain links TRBV7-9 with TRBJ2-1; TRBD1 matches at 9 bases. The CDR3 is CASRLTGGNEQFF. CDR3 in DNA: TGTGCCAGCAGACTGACAGGGGGCAATGAGCAGTTCTTC.